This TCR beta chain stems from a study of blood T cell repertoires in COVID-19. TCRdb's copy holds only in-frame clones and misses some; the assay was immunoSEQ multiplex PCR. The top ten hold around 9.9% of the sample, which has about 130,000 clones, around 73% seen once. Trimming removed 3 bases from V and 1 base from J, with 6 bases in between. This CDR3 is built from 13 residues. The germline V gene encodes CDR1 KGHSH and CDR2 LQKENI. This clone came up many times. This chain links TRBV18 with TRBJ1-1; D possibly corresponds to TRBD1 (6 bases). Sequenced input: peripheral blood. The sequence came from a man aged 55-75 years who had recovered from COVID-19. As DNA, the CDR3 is TGTGCCAGCTCACCGGGACAGAACACTGAAGCTTTCTTT. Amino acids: CASSPGQNTEAFF.